This T cell receptor beta chain emerged from a study of CD8 T cells in ankylosing spondylitis listed by TCRdb under 2017. About the study as a whole: The study set out to find disease-linked TCR variants by profiling T cell receptor beta repertoires in ankylosing spondylitis patients and healthy donors. The full study cohort was made up of 25 to 30 ankylosing spondylitis patients and 108 healthy donors. Peripheral blood was sampled, and synovial fluid was also collected from ankylosing spondylitis patients.

Instrument used: Illumina HiSeq 2500. Quantitative 5'-RACE with molecular barcodes was used to prepare TCR beta libraries. The source study handled its data this way. A new computational method, built on a probabilistic model of VDJ rearrangement, was used to identify disease-linked TCR variants. The public reads were quality trimmed at Q25 with fastp and then assembled into clones with MiXCR by TCRdb, keeping productive beta chains. Under each unique CDR3 protein, matching rows form one entry showing the most common genes and DNA. The V and J calls reflect TCRdb's pipeline rather than the authors' work. In all, the sample holds approximately 260,000 distinct CDR3 sequences, and 7.5% to 9% of those were seen once. Of the sample, 6.8% falls within the top ten clones. The CDR3 numbers 14 residues from cysteine through phenylalanine. Just CDR3 DNA is preserved here, 42 bases in frame from base 1. The germline V gene (reference sequence) supplies CDR1 GTSNPN and CDR2 SVGIG. V is shortened by 3 bases, J by 6 bases, and the region joining them spans 16 bases.

Broad study findings and their caveats: A TCR beta motif of 7 or 8 highly homologous amino acid variants appeared characteristic of blood from ankylosing spondylitis patients. In peripheral blood, the disease-linked clones were found at relatively low frequencies and had a CD8+ phenotype. The disease-linked clones were reported as significantly enriched in matched synovial fluid samples from ankylosing spondylitis patients. Some TCR beta motif variants had previously been reported in synovial fluid and blood of reactive arthritis patients, which suggested common disease-initiation mechanisms.

This clonotype has ten or more counts. Its antigen has not been determined. The record has no base qualities; no much larger clone is one base away. The rearranged chain carries TRBV30 and TRBJ2-3; the D segment could be TRBD1, given 7 matching bases. Specimen: blood, either unsorted or a sorted T cell fraction (not recorded which). This receptor was taken from a male donor with ankylosing spondylitis or in good health (not recorded which). The DNA is as follows: TGTGCCTGGAGCTTCACCCCAGGGGGGGATACGCAGTATTTT. Protein translation: CAWSFTPGGDTQYF.